The 27 T cell receptor beta chains given below trace back to one sample, sequenced in a study of cytomegalovirus exposure and HLA in healthy donors. Vbeta (60) and Jbeta (13) primers were used in the PCR. Assay: immunoSEQ multiplex PCR; the TCRdb copy retains only in-frame clones and omits some. The sample records about 110,000 clones, about 73% being singletons. What was sequenced was PBMCs. All receptors derive from a woman between 35 and 50 years old in good health and CMV-seronegative.

The V call is TRBV28, the J call TRBJ2-5; 8 bases line up with TRBD2. The CDR3 length is 16 residues. The junction had 21 bases not matched to a gene; V was cut back by 7 bases and J by 11 bases. In germline, CDR1 is MDHEN, CDR2 SYDVKM. CDR3 loop: CASTNLGREGRREQYF. Here the CDR3 DNA reads TGTGCCAGCACCAATTTGGGTCGGGAGGGCCGGCGTGAGCAGTACTTC.

This clone was seen only a few times. The V call is TRBV7-2, the J call TRBJ1-2; D might be TRBD1 (6 bases). With 5 bases removed from V and 8 bases from J, the gap between germline ends came to 15 bases. The length of the CDR3 is 13 residues. Germline CDR1 reads SGHTA; CDR2 reads FQGNSA. As DNA, the CDR3 is TGTGCCAGCAGCGTGACAGGATTGCGGGGCTACACCTTC. It encodes CASSVTGLRGYTF.

V and J are TRBV5-4 and TRBJ2-3; TRBD2 matches at 12 bases. CDR3 length: 14 amino acids. Trimming at V came to 8 bases and at J to 4 bases, leaving 5 bases not matched to a gene. Germline V lookup: CDR1 SGHNT, CDR2 YYREEE (reference sequence). For the CDR3, the DNA is TGTGCCAGTAAACTAGCGGGAGGTCCAGATACGCAGTATTTT. It is translated as CASKLAGGPDTQYF.

This clone was counted only a few times. The chain links TRBV4-3 to TRBJ1-6; no firm D call. The CDR3 is made up of 15 amino acids. Germline V gene sequence: CDR1 LGHNA, CDR2 YSLEER. The V gene lost 4 bases and the J gene lost 9 bases, with 16 bases spanning the gap. CDR3 coding DNA: TGCGCCAGCAGCCTGCAACCGGGAGCTAGTTCACCCCTCCACTTT. It yields the protein CASSLQPGASSPLHF.

The chain is built from TRBV6-1 and TRBJ2-2; 8 bases match TRBD1. The CDR3 runs 13 residues. J was trimmed by 6 bases and V by 6 bases; bases with no gene match: 3. From germline, CDR1 is MNHNS and CDR2 SASEGT. The CDR3 is CASRGQGSGELFF. CDR3 sequence (DNA): TGTGCCAGCAGAGGACAGGGATCCGGGGAGCTGTTTTTT.

The chain carries TRBV27 and TRBJ1-1; 8 bases match TRBD1. J gave up 7 bases and V 4 bases, and 5 bases lay outside the gene matches. Germline V gene data show CDR1 as MNHEY and CDR2 as SMNVEV (reference sequence). The CDR3 consists of 13 residues. CDR3 sequence reads: CASSSVGTGEAFF. CDR3 coding DNA: TGTGCCAGCAGTTCAGTGGGGACAGGTGAAGCTTTCTTT.

In DNA, the CDR3 is TGTGCCAGCAGCTTGGCAGCGGGAGGTTTCAATGAGCAGTTCTTC. This codes for CASSLAAGGFNEQFF. The V call is TRBV11-2, the J call TRBJ2-1, with 9 bases matching TRBD2. Unmatched junction bases numbered 6, after V lost 3 bases and J lost 6 bases. Germline assignment: CDR1 SGHAT and CDR2 FQNNGV. The CDR3 covers 15 residues.

The chain couples TRBV19 to TRBJ1-6, with D unresolved. This CDR3 contains 12 residues. The V and J ends lost 6 bases and 8 bases respectively, with 8 bases between them. Germline V gives CDR1 LNHDA, CDR2 SQIVND (reference sequence). The CDR3 nucleotides are TGTGCCAGTAGCAATCGGGATTCACCCCTCCACTTT. Residues: CASSNRDSPLHF.

This clone was counted a single time. This chain links TRBV2 with TRBJ2-1, with 13 bases matching TRBD2. The CDR3 spans 16 residues. The J segment lost 5 bases and the V segment lost 6 bases, leaving 7 bases of the junction unmatched. Germline assignment: CDR1 SNHLY and CDR2 FYNNEI. The CDR3, as DNA: TGTGCCAGCAGCCCCTCGGGACTAGCGGGAAACAATGAGCAGTTCTTC. It codes for CASSPSGLAGNNEQFF. Variable domain in full (rest from reference TRBV2 and TRBJ2-1): EPEVTQTPSHQVTQMGQEVILRCVPISNHLYFYWYRQILGQKVEFLVSFYNNEISEKSEIFDDQFSVERPDGSNFTLKIRSTKLEDSAMYFCASSPSGLAGNNEQFFGPGTRLTVL.

This clone was seen just once. The chain couples TRBV2 to TRBJ2-1; 7 bases align to TRBD1. V was pared by 2 bases and J by 2 bases, with 18 bases of the junction left unmatched. CDR1 and CDR2 from the germline V gene are SNHLY and FYNNEI. This CDR3 has 20 residues. In DNA form, the CDR3 reads TGTGCCAGCAGTGAACCCAAAGGGGACAGCCTTATCGGCGCCTACAATGAGCAGTTCTTC. Protein sequence: CASSEPKGDSLIGAYNEQFF.

The V and J genes are TRBV12-5 and TRBJ2-2, with TRBD1 as a possible D gene (5 bases). The CDR3 sequence is 15 residues long. CDR1 is LGHNT and CDR2 is FRNRAP in the germline V gene. Trimming shortened V by 1 base and J by 7 bases, and 13 bases separated the two germline ends. DNA for the CDR3: TGTGCTAGTGGTTTGGATTGGGGTCAGGGCGGGGAGCTGTTTTTT. Its translation: CASGLDWGQGGELFF.

This chain links TRBV5-5 with TRBJ2-1; 9 bases are a match to TRBD2. The CDR3 length is 15 residues. Germline loops: CDR1 SGHKS, CDR2 YYEKEE (reference sequence). V trimming: 4 bases; J trimming: 0 bases; junction bases outside the gene matches: 2. The CDR3 loop reads CASSQREASYNEQFF. The DNA of the CDR3 is TGTGCCAGCAGCCAGCGGGAGGCCTCCTACAATGAGCAGTTCTTC.

The gene calls are TRBV4-1 and TRBJ2-7; no definite D call. With 4 bases removed from V and 7 bases from J, the gap between germline ends came to 14 bases. This CDR3 is built from 13 residues. Germline V CDR1 and CDR2: MGHRA, YSYEKL. CDR3 loop: CASSRSVAEEQYF. Written as DNA, the CDR3 is TGCGCCAGCAGCCGATCAGTAGCTGAAGAGCAGTACTTC.

J is TRBJ1-2 and V is TRBV29-1; 8 bases are shared with TRBD1. The ends lost 6 bases at V and 0 bases at J; junction bases unmatched: 6. Per the germline V gene, CDR1 is SQVTM and CDR2 is ANQGSEA. The CDR3 contains 14 residues. Here the CDR3 DNA reads TGCAGCGTACCACAGGGGGGAGCTAACTATGGCTACACCTTC. Amino acids: CSVPQGGANYGYTF.

The rearrangement uses TRBV19 and TRBJ1-3; a weak D match, TRBD1 (6 bases). The CDR3 has 15 amino acids. Germline V lookup: CDR1 LNHDA, CDR2 SQIVND (reference sequence). Trimming removed 3 bases at V and 2 bases at J, with 11 bases between. CDR3 amino acids: CASSMGTGPGNTIYF. The DNA for the CDR3 is TGTGCCAGTAGTATGGGCACAGGGCCTGGAAACACCATATATTTT.

The chain couples TRBV18 to TRBJ2-1, with TRBD2 identical over 10 bases. CDR3 size: 16 residues. CDR1 and CDR2 from the germline V gene are KGHSH and LQKENI. The ends lost 4 bases at V and 2 bases at J; junction bases unmatched: 5. The CDR3 spells CASSRASGGTYNEQFF. CDR3 nucleotide sequence: TGTGCCAGCTCACGTGCTAGCGGGGGTACCTACAATGAGCAGTTCTTC.

The chain is built from TRBV7-9 and TRBJ1-4; no clear D gene. The V end lost 5 bases, the J end lost 2 bases, and 12 bases lay between the germline ends. The CDR3 runs to 15 residues. Germline CDR1 is SEHNR and CDR2 is FQNEAQ (reference sequence). The CDR3 loop reads CASSGHLETNEKLFF. In nucleotides, the CDR3 is TGTGCCAGCAGCGGGCATTTAGAGACTAATGAAAAACTGTTTTTT.

V gene TRBV2 combines with J gene TRBJ2-7; 10 nucleotides match TRBD2. The CDR3 has 15 residues. The germline V gene has CDR1 SNHLY and CDR2 FYNNEI. V trimming: 4 bases; J trimming: 3 bases; junction bases outside the gene matches: 6. The CDR3 sequence: CASSAITSGDYEQYF. DNA of the CDR3: TGTGCCAGCAGTGCAATTACTAGCGGGGACTACGAGCAGTACTTC.

This sequence joins TRBV19 and TRBJ1-4; TRBD1 matches at 7 bases. Germline CDR1 is LNHDA and CDR2 is SQIVND (reference sequence). This CDR3 spans 13 amino acids. Losses at the gene ends were 7 bases for V and 8 bases for J; bases not matched to a gene: 7. The CDR3: CASMEQGDEKLFF. The CDR3 region has the DNA TGTGCCAGTATGGAGCAGGGGGACGAAAAACTGTTTTTT.

This clone was observed a few times. This sequence joins TRBV11-3 and TRBJ1-1; unclear D gene. Trimming took off 0 bases at V and 1 base at J, with 3 bases between the two ends. The CDR3 extends over 13 amino acids. Germline CDR1 SGHNT, CDR2 YENEEA. CDR3 in amino acids: CASSLDGNTEAFF. CDR3 coding DNA: TGTGCCAGCAGCTTAGACGGGAACACTGAAGCTTTCTTT. The variable domain in full, completed from reference TRBV11-3 and TRBJ1-1, reads EAGVVQSPRYKIIEKKQPVAFWCNPISGHNTLYWYLQNLGQGPELLIRYENEEAVDDSQLPKDRFSAERLKGVDSTLKIQPAELGDSAVYLCASSLDGNTEAFFGQGTRLTVV.

This clone was seen a handful of times. This chain connects TRBV28 to TRBJ2-3, with D perhaps matching TRBD2 (6 bases). Between the trimmed V and J ends, which lost 6 bases and 1 base, there was a span of 14 bases. The CDR3 is made up of 15 amino acids. The germline gives CDR1 MDHEN, CDR2 SYDVKM. The DNA of the CDR3 is TGTGCCAGCAGAGCTAGACTAGTGGGCACAGATACGCAGTATTTT. Translated: CASRARLVGTDTQYF.

The chain recombines TRBV7-2 with TRBJ2-1; 12 nucleotides match TRBD2. The CDR3 has 15 amino acids. Germline V gives CDR1 SGHTA, CDR2 FQGNSA. V shed 5 bases and J 6 bases; nucleotides not matched to a gene: 5. CDR3 bases: TGTGCCAGCAGCCAAGGACTAGCGGGGTCCAATGAGCAGTTCTTC. Protein sequence: CASSQGLAGSNEQFF.

As to this clone: The same CDR3 arises from other DNA sequences in this sample as well. CDR3 in DNA: TGTGCCAGCAGCGCCGGACAGGGGTTCCGTGAAGCTTTCTTT. This gives the protein CASSAGQGFREAFF. The chain is built from TRBV28 and TRBJ1-1, with 9 bases identical to TRBD1. Germline trimming cut 6 bases from V and 7 bases from J; bases unmatched to any gene: 9. The length of the CDR3 is 14 residues. Germline assignment: CDR1 MDHEN and CDR2 SYDVKM. Full variable domain (rest looked up from reference TRBV28 and TRBJ1-1): DVKVTQSSRYLVKRTGEKVFLECVQDMDHENMFWYRQDPGLGLRLIYFSYDVKMKEKGDIPEGYSVSREKKERFSLILESASTNQTSMYLCASSAGQGFREAFFGQGTRLTVV.

This chain uses TRBV7-8 with TRBJ1-1, with TRBD1 identical over 9 bases. Trimming took 5 bases from V and 3 from J; bases not matched to a gene: 7. Germline values: CDR1 SGHVS, CDR2 FQNEAQ. The CDR3 consists of 15 residues. CDR3 loop: CASSLHRDRDTEAFF. Here the CDR3 DNA reads TGTGCCAGCAGCCTCCACCGGGACAGGGACACTGAAGCTTTCTTT.

The J gene is TRBJ2-3, the V gene TRBV5-1; D gene ambiguous. V was clipped by 4 bases and J by 2 bases, with 17 bases between them. Germline V gene data show CDR1 as SGHRS and CDR2 as YFSETQ. There are 16 residues in the CDR3. CDR3 DNA: TGCGCCAGCAGCCTTCGGAGTGGCGCTCTCACAGATACGCAGTATTTT. This translates into CASSLRSGALTDTQYF.

The rearrangement uses TRBV18 and TRBJ2-5; 8 nucleotides line up with TRBD2. The DNA end is a closer match to TRBJ2-7, so the J assignment may be wrong. The CDR3 loop spans 15 amino acids. Germline V gene lookup returns CDR1 KGHSH and CDR2 LQKENI. The CDR3 loop reads CASSPPGGGLYEQYF. The CDR3 nucleotides are TGTGCCAGCTCACCACCCGGCGGGGGGCTCTACGAGCAGTACTTC.

The CDR3 coding sequence is TGTGCCAGCAGCCGAGGGTCGGGGGGGCCAAATGAGCAGTTCTTC. Its translation is CASSRGSGGPNEQFF. This chain uses TRBV7-3 with TRBJ2-1; 8 nucleotides line up with TRBD2. The CDR3 spans 15 residues. The J segment lost 7 bases and the V segment lost 5 bases, leaving 10 bases of the junction unmatched. Per the germline V gene, CDR1 is SGHTA and CDR2 is FQGTGA.